This record covers a single T cell receptor beta chain. This entry is derived from a study of blood T cell repertoires in COVID-19. The V and J ends lost 10 bases and 3 bases, in that order; junction bases with no gene match: 9. This CDR3 spans 13 amino acids. Some clones are missing from TCRdb's copy, which holds only in-frame ones; the method was immunoSEQ multiplex PCR. Found here are about 140,000 clones, approximately 82% of them singletons; the top ten hold 1.6%. Specimen: peripheral blood. The V gene is TRBV5-3, the J gene TRBJ2-7; 8 bases map to TRBD2. TRBV5-3 is noted as an ORF with a role that remains uncertain. This TCR was sampled from a human donor in a cohort sampled during active COVID-19. The CDR3 sequence: CAGGSGLDYEQYF. DNA of the CDR3: TGTGCCGGAGGGTCGGGACTAGACTACGAGCAGTACTTC.